These 7 T cell receptor beta chains were sequenced from one sample in a study of radiation and T cells in renal cell carcinoma. Sequencing used immunoSEQ multiplex PCR; TCRdb keeps in-frame clones, though not all of them. The data hold roughly 130,000 clones, with more than 70% observed a single time. The time point was: baseline pretreatment blood. Treatment indicated: 15 Gy SBRT to primary tumor, nephrectomy 4 weeks later. The sample in question was blood, obtained from a patient whose treatment included radiotherapy and nephrectomy. These receptors came from a woman between 45 and 60 years old with renal cell carcinoma.

The rearrangement joins TRBV27 to TRBJ1-6; 8 bases agree with TRBD1. With V trimmed by 6 bases and J by 7 bases, 11 bases remained unmatched. The CDR3 totals 16 residues. Germline V CDR1 and CDR2: MNHEY, SMNVEV (reference sequence). CDR3 loop: CASSRFTTGGNSPLHF. The CDR3 DNA sequence: TGTGCCAGCAGCCGATTCACAACAGGGGGAAATTCACCCCTCCACTTT.

This chain connects TRBV28 to TRBJ1-2; D may be TRBD1 (5 bases). CDR1 MDHEN and CDR2 SYDVKM come from the germline V gene. This CDR3 spans 14 amino acids. V was trimmed by 0 bases and J by 4 bases, leaving 9 bases between them. The CDR3: CASSLWTVLYGYTF. As DNA, the CDR3 is TGTGCCAGCAGTTTATGGACAGTTCTCTATGGCTACACCTTC.

The V call is TRBV5-4, the J call TRBJ1-2, with 8 bases that match TRBD1. The CDR3 totals 14 residues. With 2 bases clipped from V and 2 bases from J, the junction kept 2 bases outside the gene matches. CDR1 and CDR2 (germline): SGHNT, YYREEE (reference sequence). The CDR3 sequence is CASSFDRGNYGYTF. The CDR3 nucleotides read TGTGCCAGCAGCTTTGACAGGGGCAACTATGGCTACACCTTC.

This chain links TRBV14 with TRBJ1-1; no firm D call. CDR1 is SGHDN, CDR2 FVKESK, per germline. V was shortened by 1 base and J by 4 bases, with 10 bases between the two germline ends. The CDR3 runs to 14 residues. In DNA form, the CDR3 reads TGTGCCAGCAGCCAAGTTCCGAGTTCCACTGAAGCTTTCTTT. It encodes CASSQVPSSTEAFF.

The CDR3, as DNA: TGTGCCAGTAGTGCGGGGTACCGGGGGAATGAGCAGTTCTTC. The encoded protein is CASSAGYRGNEQFF. V usage is TRBV19 and J usage is TRBJ2-1; D is perhaps TRBD2 (6 bases). Per germline, CDR1 LNHDA and CDR2 SQIVND (reference sequence). The CDR3 is made up of 14 amino acids. V gave up 5 bases and J gave up 7 bases, with 15 bases separating them. The variable domain in full, with the rest retrieved from reference TRBV19 and TRBJ2-1, is DGGITQSPKYLFRKEGQNVTLSCEQNLNHDAMYWYRQDPGQGLRLIYYSQIVNDFQKGDIAEGYSVSREKKESFPLTVTSAQKNPTAFYLCASSAGYRGNEQFFGPGTRLTVL.

The chain combines TRBV10-3 with TRBJ1-1; possibly TRBD1 for D (6 bases). V was clipped by 2 bases and J by 5 bases, with 21 bases between them. The CDR3 is made up of 17 amino acids. From germline, CDR1 is ENHRY and CDR2 SYGVKD. The CDR3 sequence: CAISEILGHGAKTEAFF. The CDR3 DNA reads TGTGCCATCAGTGAGATTTTGGGACACGGGGCGAAGACTGAAGCTTTCTTT.

The chain is built from TRBV4-1 and TRBJ1-4; TRBD1 matches at 9 bases. The CDR3 is made up of 18 amino acids. Germline CDR1 is MGHRA and CDR2 is YSYEKL. The J segment lost 5 bases and the V segment lost 2 bases, leaving 12 bases of the junction unmatched. CDR3: CASSQLTPGQGLNEKLFF. The CDR3 DNA reads TGCGCCAGCAGCCAACTTACTCCGGGACAGGGCTTAAATGAAAAACTGTTTTTT.